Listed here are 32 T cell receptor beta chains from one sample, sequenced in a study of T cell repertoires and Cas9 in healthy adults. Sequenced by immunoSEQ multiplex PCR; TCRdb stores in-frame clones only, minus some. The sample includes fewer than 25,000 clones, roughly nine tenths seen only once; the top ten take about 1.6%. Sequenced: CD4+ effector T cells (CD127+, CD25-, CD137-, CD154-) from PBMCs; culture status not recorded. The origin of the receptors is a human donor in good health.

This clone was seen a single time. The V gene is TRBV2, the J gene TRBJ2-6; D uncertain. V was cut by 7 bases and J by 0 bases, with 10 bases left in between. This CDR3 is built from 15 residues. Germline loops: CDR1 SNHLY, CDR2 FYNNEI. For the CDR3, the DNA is TGTGCCAGCATCACGGGTTTCTCTGGGGCCAACGTCCTGACTTTC. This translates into CASITGFSGANVLTF.

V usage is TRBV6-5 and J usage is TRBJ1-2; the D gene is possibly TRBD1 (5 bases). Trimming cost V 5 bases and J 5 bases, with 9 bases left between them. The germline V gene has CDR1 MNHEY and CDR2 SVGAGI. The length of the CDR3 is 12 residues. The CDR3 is CASSEGEYGYTF. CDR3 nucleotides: TGTGCCAGCAGTGAAGGGGAGTATGGCTACACCTTC.

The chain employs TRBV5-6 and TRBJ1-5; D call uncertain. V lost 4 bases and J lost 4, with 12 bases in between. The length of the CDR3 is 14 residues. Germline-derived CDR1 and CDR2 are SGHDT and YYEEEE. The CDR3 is CASSRGVENQPQHF. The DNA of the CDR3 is TGTGCCAGCAGCCGCGGAGTGGAAAATCAGCCCCAGCATTTT.

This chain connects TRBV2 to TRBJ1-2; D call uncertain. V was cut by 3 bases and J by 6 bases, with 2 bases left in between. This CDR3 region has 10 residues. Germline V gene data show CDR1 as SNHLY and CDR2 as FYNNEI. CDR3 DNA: TGTGCCAGCAGTGAGGATGGCTACACCTTC. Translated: CASSEDGYTF. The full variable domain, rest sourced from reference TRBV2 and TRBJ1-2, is EPEVTQTPSHQVTQMGQEVILRCVPISNHLYFYWYRQILGQKVEFLVSFYNNEISEKSEIFDDQFSVERPDGSNFTLKIRSTKLEDSAMYFCASSEDGYTFGSGTRLTVV.

The CDR3 is CASRTERDSTETQYF. DNA for the CDR3: TGTGCCAGCAGGACCGAACGGGACTCCACGGAGACCCAGTACTTC. This rearrangement joins TRBV28 to TRBJ2-5; D might be TRBD2 (6 bases). The CDR3 length is 15 residues. V was pared by 6 bases and J by 5 bases, with 19 bases between. Germline CDR1 and CDR2: MDHEN and SYDVKM. Combining the CDR3 with reference TRBV28 and TRBJ2-5 gives the whole variable domain DVKVTQSSRYLVKRTGEKVFLECVQDMDHENMFWYRQDPGLGLRLIYFSYDVKMKEKGDIPEGYSVSREKKERFSLILESASTNQTSMYLCASRTERDSTETQYFGPGTRLLVL.

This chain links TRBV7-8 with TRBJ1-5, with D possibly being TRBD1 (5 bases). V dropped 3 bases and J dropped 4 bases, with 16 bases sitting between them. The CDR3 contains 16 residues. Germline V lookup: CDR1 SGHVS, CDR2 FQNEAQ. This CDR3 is CASSFRSDRSNQPQHF. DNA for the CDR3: TGTGCCAGCAGCTTCCGGTCAGACAGAAGTAATCAGCCCCAGCATTTT.

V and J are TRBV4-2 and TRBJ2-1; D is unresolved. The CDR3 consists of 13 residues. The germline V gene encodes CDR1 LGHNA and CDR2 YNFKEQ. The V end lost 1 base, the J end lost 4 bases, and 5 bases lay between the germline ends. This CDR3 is CASSQGLYNEQFF. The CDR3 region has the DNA TGTGCCAGCAGCCAAGGGCTTTACAATGAGCAGTTCTTC.

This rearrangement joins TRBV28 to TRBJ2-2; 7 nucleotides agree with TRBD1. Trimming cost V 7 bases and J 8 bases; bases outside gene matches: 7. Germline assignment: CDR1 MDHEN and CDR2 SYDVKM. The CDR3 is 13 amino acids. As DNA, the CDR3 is TGTGCCAGCAACGACAGGGTATCAGGGGAGCTGTTTTTT. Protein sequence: CASNDRVSGELFF.

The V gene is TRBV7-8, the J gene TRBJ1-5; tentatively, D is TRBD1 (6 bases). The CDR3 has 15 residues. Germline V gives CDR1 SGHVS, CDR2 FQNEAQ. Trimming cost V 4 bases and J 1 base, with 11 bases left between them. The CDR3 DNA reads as TGTGCCAGCAGCTCCCGGGACACCAGCAATCAGCCCCAGCATTTT. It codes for CASSSRDTSNQPQHF.

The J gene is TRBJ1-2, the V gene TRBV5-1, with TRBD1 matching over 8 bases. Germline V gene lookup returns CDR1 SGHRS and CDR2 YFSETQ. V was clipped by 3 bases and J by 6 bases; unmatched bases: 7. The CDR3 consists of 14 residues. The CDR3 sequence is CASSWRTGTDGYTF. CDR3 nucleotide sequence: TGCGCCAGCAGCTGGCGGACAGGGACGGATGGCTACACCTTC.

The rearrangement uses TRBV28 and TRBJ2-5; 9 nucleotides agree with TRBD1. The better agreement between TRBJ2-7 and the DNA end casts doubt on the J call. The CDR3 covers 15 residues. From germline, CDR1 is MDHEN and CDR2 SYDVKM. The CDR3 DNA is TGTGCCAGCAGTTTTCCGGGACAGGGATCCTACGAGCAGTACTTC. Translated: CASSFPGQGSYEQYF.

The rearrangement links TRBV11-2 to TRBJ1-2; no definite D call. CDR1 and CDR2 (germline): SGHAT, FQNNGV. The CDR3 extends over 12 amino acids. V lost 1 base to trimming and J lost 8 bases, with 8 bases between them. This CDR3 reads CASSLVPGGYTF. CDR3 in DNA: TGTGCCAGCAGCTTAGTTCCAGGAGGCTACACCTTC.

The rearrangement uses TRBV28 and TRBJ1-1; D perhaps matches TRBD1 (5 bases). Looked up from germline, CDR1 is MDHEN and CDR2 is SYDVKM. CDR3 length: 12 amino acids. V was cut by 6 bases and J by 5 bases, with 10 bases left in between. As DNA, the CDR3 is TGTGCCAGCAGCCGGCCAGGGACTGAAGCTTTCTTT. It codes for CASSRPGTEAFF.

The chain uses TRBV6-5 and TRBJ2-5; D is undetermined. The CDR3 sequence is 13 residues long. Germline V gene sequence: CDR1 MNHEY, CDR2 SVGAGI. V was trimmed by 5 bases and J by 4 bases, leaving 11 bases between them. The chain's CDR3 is CASSEVLRETQYF. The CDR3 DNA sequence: TGTGCCAGCAGTGAAGTGTTGCGAGAGACCCAGTACTTC.

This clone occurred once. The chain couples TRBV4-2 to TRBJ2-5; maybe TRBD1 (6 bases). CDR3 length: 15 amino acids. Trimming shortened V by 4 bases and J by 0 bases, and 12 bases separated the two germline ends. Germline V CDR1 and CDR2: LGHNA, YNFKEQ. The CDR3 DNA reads TGTGCCAGCAGCCCACAACAGGGAAACCAAGAGACCCAGTACTTC. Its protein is CASSPQQGNQETQYF.

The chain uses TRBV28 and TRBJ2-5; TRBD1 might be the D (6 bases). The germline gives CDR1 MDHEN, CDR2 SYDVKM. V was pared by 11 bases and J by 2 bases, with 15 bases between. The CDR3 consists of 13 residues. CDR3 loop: CAGQQGSQETQYF. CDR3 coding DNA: TGTGCCGGGCAACAGGGTTCTCAAGAGACCCAGTACTTC.

CDR3 amino acids: CASSQDGNTIYF. CDR3 nucleotide sequence: TGTGCCAGCAGCCAAGACGGAAACACCATATATTTT. The chain has TRBV14 and TRBJ1-3; no reliable D call. Between the trimmed V and J ends, which lost 0 bases and 4 bases, there was a span of 1 base. CDR3 length: 12 amino acids. Germline values: CDR1 SGHDN, CDR2 FVKESK.

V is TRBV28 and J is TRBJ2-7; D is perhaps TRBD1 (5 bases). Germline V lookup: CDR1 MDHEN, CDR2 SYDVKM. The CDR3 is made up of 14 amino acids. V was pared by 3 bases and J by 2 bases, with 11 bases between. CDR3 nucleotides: TGTGCCAGCAGTTTCTCCCAGGGAACCTACGAGCAGTACTTC. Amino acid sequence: CASSFSQGTYEQYF.

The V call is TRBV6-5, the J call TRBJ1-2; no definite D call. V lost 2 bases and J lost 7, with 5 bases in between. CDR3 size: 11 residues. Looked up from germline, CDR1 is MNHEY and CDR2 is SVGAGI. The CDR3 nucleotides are TGTGCCAGCAGTTACGAGGGTGGCTACACCTTC. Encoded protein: CASSYEGGYTF.

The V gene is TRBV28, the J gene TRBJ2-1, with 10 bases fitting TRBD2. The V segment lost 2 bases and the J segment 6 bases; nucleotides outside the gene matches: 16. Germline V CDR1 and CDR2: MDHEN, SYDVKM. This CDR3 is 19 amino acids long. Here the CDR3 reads CASSLGLAEDNRDSNEQFF. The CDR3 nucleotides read TGTGCCAGCAGTTTAGGACTAGCGGAAGATAACAGGGATAGCAATGAGCAGTTCTTC.

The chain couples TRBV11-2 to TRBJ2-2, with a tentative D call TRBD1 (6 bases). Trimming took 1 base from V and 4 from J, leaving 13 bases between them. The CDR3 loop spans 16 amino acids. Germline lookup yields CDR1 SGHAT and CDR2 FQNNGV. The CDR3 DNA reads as TGTGCCAGCAGCTTAGGGCGACAGGATTCCACCGGGGAGCTGTTTTTT. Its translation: CASSLGRQDSTGELFF. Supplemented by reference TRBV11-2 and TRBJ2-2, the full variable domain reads EAGVAQSPRYKIIEKRQSVAFWCNPISGHATLYWYQQILGQGPKLLIQFQNNGVVDDSQLPKDRFSAERLKGVDSTLKIQPAKLEDSAVYLCASSLGRQDSTGELFFGEGSRLTVL.

The CDR3: CASRRDRDPYGYTF. The DNA of the CDR3 is TGTGCCAGTAGGAGGGACAGGGATCCCTATGGCTACACCTTC. This chain uses TRBV19 with TRBJ1-2, with 9 bases lining up with TRBD1. V was pared by 6 bases and J by 4 bases, with 6 bases of the junction left unmatched. Germline CDR1 is LNHDA and CDR2 is SQIVND (reference sequence). The CDR3 contains 14 residues. Full variable domain (rest looked up from reference TRBV19 and TRBJ1-2): DGGITQSPKYLFRKEGQNVTLSCEQNLNHDAMYWYRQDPGQGLRLIYYSQIVNDFQKGDIAEGYSVSREKKESFPLTVTSAQKNPTAFYLCASRRDRDPYGYTFGSGTRLTVV.

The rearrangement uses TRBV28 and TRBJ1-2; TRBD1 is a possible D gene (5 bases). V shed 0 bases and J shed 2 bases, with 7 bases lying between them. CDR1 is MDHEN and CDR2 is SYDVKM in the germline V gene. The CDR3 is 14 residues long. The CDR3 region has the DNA TGTGCCAGCAGTTTATGCAGGGTAAACTATGGCTACACCTTC. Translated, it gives CASSLCRVNYGYTF.

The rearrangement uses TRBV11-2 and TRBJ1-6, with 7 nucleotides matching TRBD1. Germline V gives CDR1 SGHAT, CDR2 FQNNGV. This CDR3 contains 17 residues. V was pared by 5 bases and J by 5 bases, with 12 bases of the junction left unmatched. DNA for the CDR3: TGTGCCAGCAGCGGGTTAATACAGGGGAGGGATAATTCACCCCTCCACTTT. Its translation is CASSGLIQGRDNSPLHF.

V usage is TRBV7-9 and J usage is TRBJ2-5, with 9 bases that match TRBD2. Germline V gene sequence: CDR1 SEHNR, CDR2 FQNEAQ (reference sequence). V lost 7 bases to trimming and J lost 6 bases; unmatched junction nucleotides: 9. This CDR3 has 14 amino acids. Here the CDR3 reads CASTDPSGIKTQYF. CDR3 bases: TGTGCCAGCACCGACCCTAGCGGGATAAAGACCCAGTACTTC.

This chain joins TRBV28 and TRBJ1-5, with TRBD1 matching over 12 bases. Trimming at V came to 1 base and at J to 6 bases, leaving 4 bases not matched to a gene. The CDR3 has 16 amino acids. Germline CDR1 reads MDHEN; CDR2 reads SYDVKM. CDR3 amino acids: CASSLSGQGAGQPQHF. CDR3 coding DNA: TGTGCCAGCAGTTTATCGGGACAGGGGGCCGGTCAGCCCCAGCATTTT.

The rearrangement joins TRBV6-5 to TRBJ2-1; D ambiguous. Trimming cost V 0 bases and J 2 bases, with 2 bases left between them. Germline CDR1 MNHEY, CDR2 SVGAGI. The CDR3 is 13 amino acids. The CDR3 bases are TGTGCCAGCAGTTACTCTCCCTACAATGAGCAGTTCTTC. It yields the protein CASSYSPYNEQFF.

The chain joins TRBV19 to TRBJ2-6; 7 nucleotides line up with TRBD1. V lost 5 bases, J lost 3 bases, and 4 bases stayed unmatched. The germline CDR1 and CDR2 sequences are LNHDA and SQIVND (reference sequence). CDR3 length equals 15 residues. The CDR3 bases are TGTGCCAGTAGTCCAGGGGGAGTTGGGGCCAACGTCCTGACTTTC. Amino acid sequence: CASSPGGVGANVLTF. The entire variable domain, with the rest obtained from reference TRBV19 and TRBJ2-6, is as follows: DGGITQSPKYLFRKEGQNVTLSCEQNLNHDAMYWYRQDPGQGLRLIYYSQIVNDFQKGDIAEGYSVSREKKESFPLTVTSAQKNPTAFYLCASSPGGVGANVLTFGAGSRLTVL.

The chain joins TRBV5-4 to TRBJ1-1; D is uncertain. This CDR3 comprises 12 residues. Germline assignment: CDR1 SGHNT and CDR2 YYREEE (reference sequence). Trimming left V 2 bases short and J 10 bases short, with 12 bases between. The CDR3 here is CASSFRTSRAFF. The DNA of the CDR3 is TGTGCCAGCAGCTTCCGGACTAGTCGAGCTTTCTTT.

The chain's CDR3 is CASSYSLYTEELFF. CDR3 nucleotide sequence: TGTGCCAGCAGTTACAGCCTCTACACAGAGGAGCTGTTTTTT. The V call is TRBV2, the J call TRBJ2-2; D gene ambiguous. Germline V gene lookup returns CDR1 SNHLY and CDR2 FYNNEI. This CDR3 has 14 amino acids. Trimming left V 5 bases short and J 10 bases short, with 17 bases between.

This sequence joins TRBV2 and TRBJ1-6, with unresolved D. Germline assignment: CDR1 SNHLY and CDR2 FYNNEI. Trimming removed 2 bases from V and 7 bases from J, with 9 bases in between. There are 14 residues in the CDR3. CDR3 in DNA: TGTGCCAGCAGTGAATTGGGTGGGAATTCACCCCTCCACTTT. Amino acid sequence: CASSELGGNSPLHF.

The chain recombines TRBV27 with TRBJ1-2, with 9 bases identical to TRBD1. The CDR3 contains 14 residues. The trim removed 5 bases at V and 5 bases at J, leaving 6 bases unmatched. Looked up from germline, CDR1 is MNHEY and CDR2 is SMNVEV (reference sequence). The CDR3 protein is CASSPGTGLYGYTF. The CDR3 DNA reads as TGTGCCAGCAGTCCCGGGACAGGGTTATATGGCTACACCTTC.